This T cell receptor (beta chain) derives from a study of patients and donors after allogeneic stem cell transplantation. From the RT-PCR reads, TCRdb called clonotypes with MiXCR, one entry per CDR3 protein. The top ten clones hold around 50% of a sample with under 170,000 distinct CDR3 sequences, 30% to 45% of them seen once. This clonotype is a singleton in its sample. Germline V lookup: CDR1 SGDLS, CDR2 YYNGEE. The CDR3 is 13 residues long. Trimming left V 0 bases short and J 4 bases short, with 7 bases between. Sequencing input: blood, either unsorted or a sorted T cell fraction (not recorded which). The origin of this receptor is a human donor who was either an allogeneic HSCT recipient or a stem cell or donor lymphocyte infusion donor (not recorded which). It is not recorded whose cells these are; they may come from a transplant donor. The J gene is TRBJ1-2, the V gene TRBV9, with a weak D call TRBD1 (5 bases). CDR3 region: CASSVVTGYGYTF. In nucleotides, the CDR3 is TGTGCCAGCAGCGTAGTTACAGGCTATGGCTACACCTTC. Combining the CDR3 with reference TRBV9 and TRBJ1-2 gives the whole variable domain DSGVTQTPKHLITATGQRVTLRCSPRSGDLSVYWYQQSLDQGLQFLIQYYNGEERAKGNILERFSAQQFPDLHSELNLSSLELGDSALYFCASSVVTGYGYTFGSGTRLTVV.